This T cell receptor beta chain was recovered during a study of monozygotic twins with inflammatory bowel disease. Total RNA, at 3,000 to 4,000 ng, went into every TCR library. Template switching incorporated UMIs with a 6-nucleotide sample barcode. TCRalpha and TCRbeta cDNA went through nested PCRs of approximately 16 and 9 cycles, two in total. TCRdb reprocessed the 5' RACE reads and keeps a single row for each CDR3 protein, giving no DNA. Its table lists some 300,000 distinct CDR3 sequences. To note about this clonotype: Its target is unknown.

Study conclusions and caveats: Lower TCRbeta diversity (inverse Simpson) was seen in IBD patients than in healthy co-twins.

Sample: blood. The TCR comes from a human donor with ulcerative colitis or Crohn's disease, or a healthy co-twin of an affected twin (not recorded which).

CDR3 in amino acids: CASSFQGTNTEAFF. The rearrangement uses TRBV5-6 and TRBJ1-1; without DNA, the TCRdb call of TRBD1 cannot be checked. CDR1 is SGHDT and CDR2 is YYEEEE in the germline V gene. This CDR3 region has 14 residues.